These T cell receptor beta chains were read from a single sample in a study of technical replicates of blood from a handful of donors. The assay was immunoSEQ multiplex PCR, and TCRdb's table has in-frame clones only and misses some. The data show some 67,000 clones, about 98% seen once. The material sequenced was T cells isolated from PBMCs. These receptors came from a human donor in good health. The CDR3 runs from the conserved cysteine through the conserved F or W. A D gene is named only where the DNA matches it firmly. Clone size appears in some rows only: once, few, many, or a class for an expanded clone.

J	V	D	size	CDR3	DNA
TRBJ2-7	TRBV5-4	.	.	CASSFGPSTQYSYEQYF	TGTGCCAGCAGCTTTGGCCCTAGCACTCAGTACTCCTACGAGCAGTACTTC
TRBJ2-7	TRBV7-2	TRBD2	.	CASSLPKPGTSGSPYEQYF	TGTGCCAGCAGCTTACCCAAACCAGGGACTAGCGGGAGCCCCTACGAGCAGTACTTC
TRBJ1-3	TRBV6-1	TRBD1	.	CASSAGGPGNTIYF	TGTGCCAGCAGCGCAGGGGGCCCTGGAAACACCATATATTTT
TRBJ2-7	TRBV28	TRBD1	.	CASRDRDYEQYF	TGTGCCAGCCGGGACAGGGACTACGAGCAGTACTTC
TRBJ2-3	TRBV7-9	TRBD1	.	CASSLLQGAIADTQYF	TGTGCCAGCAGCTTACTTCAGGGGGCGATCGCAGATACGCAGTATTTT
TRBJ1-1	TRBV20-1	.	.	CSASNREAFF	TGCAGTGCTAGTAACAGGGAAGCTTTCTTT
TRBJ1-6	TRBV19	.	.	CASSMNEGWNSPLHF	TGTGCCAGTAGTATGAACGAGGGTTGGAATTCACCCCTCCACTTT
TRBJ1-4	TRBV4-2	TRBD1	.	CASSQTARTGASNEKLFF	TGTGCCAGCAGCCAAACCGCCCGGACAGGGGCCAGTAATGAAAAACTGTTTTTT
TRBJ1-2	TRBV27	.	.	CASSLTHSGRYGYTF	TGTGCCAGCAGTTTAACCCACTCGGGGAGGTATGGCTACACCTTC
TRBJ2-1	TRBV10-3	.	.	CAISDPTYNEQFF	TGTGCCATCAGTGATCCCACCTACAATGAGCAGTTCTTC
TRBJ1-2	TRBV30	.	.	CASSGGGYTF	TGTGCCAGCTCGGGAGGCGGCTACACCTTC
TRBJ1-1	TRBV5-1	.	.	CASSLLTENTEAFF	TGCGCCAGCTCCCTCCTGACAGAAAACACTGAAGCTTTCTTT
TRBJ1-1	TRBV7-9	.	.	CASSPAQGMDTEAFF	TGTGCCAGCAGCCCTGCACAGGGAATGGACACTGAAGCTTTCTTT
TRBJ2-1	TRBV7-2	.	.	CASSFYLDSEQFF	TGTGCCAGCAGCTTCTACTTGGACAGTGAGCAGTTCTTC
TRBJ2-7	TRBV27	.	.	CASSLSMAGEQYF	TGTGCCAGCAGTTTAAGCATGGCAGGCGAGCAGTACTTC
TRBJ2-5	TRBV10-2	.	.	CASSPRPGSQETQYF	TGCGCCAGCAGTCCAAGACCCGGGAGTCAAGAGACCCAGTACTTC
TRBJ2-1	TRBV15	TRBD2	.	CATSRDRPGGSYNEQFF	TGTGCCACCAGCAGAGATCGTCCGGGGGGCTCCTACAATGAGCAGTTCTTC
TRBJ1-1	TRBV4-1	.	few	CASSQVETSNTEAFF	TGCGCCAGCAGCCAAGTCGAGACAAGTAACACTGAAGCTTTCTTT
TRBJ1-4	TRBV5-1	.	once	CASSSLPTNRVTNEKLFF	TGCGCCAGCAGCTCATTACCGACCAACAGGGTAACTAATGAAAAACTGTTTTTT
TRBJ1-4	TRBV30	.	.	CAWSVGRANEKLFF	TGTGCCTGGAGTGTGGGCAGGGCAAATGAAAAACTGTTTTTT
TRBJ2-2	TRBV10-1	.	.	CASSDYRTGELFF	TGCGCCAGCAGTGATTACCGGACCGGGGAGCTGTTTTTT
TRBJ2-7	TRBV4-1	TRBD1	.	CASSQESLGQQYEQYF	TGCGCCAGCAGCCAAGAATCCCTGGGACAGCAATACGAGCAGTACTTC
TRBJ1-2	TRBV5-4	TRBD1	.	CASSSIPWRDSYGYTF	TGTGCCAGCAGCTCCATTCCATGGCGGGACAGCTATGGCTACACCTTC
TRBJ1-6	TRBV5-1	.	.	CASSLAEGYNSPLHF	TGCGCCAGCAGCTTGGCCGAGGGATACAATTCACCCCTCCACTTT
TRBJ2-7	TRBV18	TRBD2	.	CASSLGGRISEQYF	TGTGCCAGCTCCCTAGGCGGGAGGATAAGCGAGCAGTACTTC
TRBJ2-5	TRBV9	TRBD2	few	CASSFGTSGRSGTQYF	TGTGCCAGCAGCTTCGGGACTAGCGGGAGATCGGGGACCCAGTACTTC